This TCR beta chain was recovered during a study of T cell responses to AZD1222 COVID-19 vaccine. V trimming: 6 bases; J trimming: 7 bases; junction bases outside the gene matches: 6. The CDR3 runs 13 residues. This clone showed up just once. Sequenced by immunoSEQ multiplex PCR; TCRdb stores in-frame clones only, minus some. This table holds about 150,000 clones, approximately 91% found once. The source material was peripheral blood, sampled 28 days after the second AZD1222 dose. The receptor comes from an adult who received the AZD1222 COVID-19 vaccine. The chain recombines TRBV12-3 or TRBV12-4 with TRBJ2-4; TRBD1 matches 7 bases. CDR3 residues: CASSRQGWNIQYF. The CDR3 nucleotides read TGTGCCAGCAGCCGACAGGGCTGGAACATTCAGTACTTC.